The 15 T cell receptor beta chains given below trace back to one sample, sequenced in a study of blood T cell repertoires in COVID-19. Assay: immunoSEQ multiplex PCR; the TCRdb copy retains only in-frame clones and omits some. The sample records around 220,000 clones, roughly 84% being singletons. Sequenced sample: peripheral blood. All receptors derive from a woman aged 40-49 years with active or convalescent COVID-19.

The chain has TRBV2 and TRBJ2-5; D possibly corresponds to TRBD1 (6 bases). The CDR3 consists of 13 residues. V lost 5 bases to trimming and J lost 0 bases, with 7 bases between them. Germline CDR1 is SNHLY and CDR2 is FYNNEI. The CDR3 reads CASSQGYQETQYF. CDR3 DNA sequence: TGTGCCAGCAGTCAGGGGTACCAAGAGACCCAGTACTTC. Together with reference TRBV2 and TRBJ2-5, the CDR3 gives the full variable domain: EPEVTQTPSHQVTQMGQEVILRCVPISNHLYFYWYRQILGQKVEFLVSFYNNEISEKSEIFDDQFSVERPDGSNFTLKIRSTKLEDSAMYFCASSQGYQETQYFGPGTRLLVL.

The CDR3 DNA sequence: TGTGCCAGCAGCTTATGGGGAGGGCGGTACAATGAGCAGTTCTTC. Translated: CASSLWGGRYNEQFF. This sequence joins TRBV7-9 and TRBJ2-1; TRBD2 aligns across 7 bases. Germline trimming cut 2 bases from V and 4 bases from J; bases unmatched to any gene: 5. CDR3 length: 15 residues. Germline V gives CDR1 SEHNR, CDR2 FQNEAQ (reference sequence).

The chain links TRBV7-2 to TRBJ2-1; 8 positions match TRBD2. The germline gives CDR1 SGHTA, CDR2 FQGNSA. This CDR3 is built from 16 residues. V lost 1 base to trimming and J lost 3 bases; unmatched junction nucleotides: 5. The CDR3 spells CASSLVRAGGYNEQFF. The CDR3, as DNA: TGTGCCAGCAGCTTAGTCCGCGCGGGGGGCTACAATGAGCAGTTCTTC.

CDR3 sequence (DNA): TGTGCCAGCAGTGCGGGTGGGGGAAACACCATATATTTT. Translation gives CASSAGGGNTIYF. V usage is TRBV2 and J usage is TRBJ1-3, with D unresolved. CDR1 and CDR2 (germline): SNHLY, FYNNEI. This CDR3 has 13 amino acids. V dropped 4 bases and J dropped 4 bases, with 8 bases sitting between them.

Only a few counts were recorded for this clone. V gene TRBV4-2 combines with J gene TRBJ2-1; 12 bases map to TRBD2. The CDR3 extends over 17 amino acids. The junction had 9 bases not matched to a gene; V was cut back by 4 bases and J by 5 bases. The germline CDR1 and CDR2 sequences are LGHNA and YNFKEQ. CDR3 DNA sequence: TGTGCCAGCAGCCTCGGACTCCTAGCGGGGGGGAACAATGAGCAGTTCTTC. Encoded protein: CASSLGLLAGGNNEQFF.

The chain employs TRBV19 and TRBJ2-2; tentatively, D is TRBD2 (6 bases). Germline CDR1 is LNHDA and CDR2 is SQIVND (reference sequence). The CDR3 is 14 residues long. Trimming stripped 5 bases from V and 6 bases from J, with 13 bases between. CDR3 coding DNA: TGTGCCAGTAGTGGAACGACTAGTTCCGGGGAGCTGTTTTTT. Translation gives CASSGTTSSGELFF.

J is TRBJ1-3 and V is TRBV15; D gene uncertain. V lost 0 bases and J 10 bases, leaving 22 bases between the germline ends. The CDR3 spans 17 residues. Germline loops: CDR1 LNHNV, CDR2 YYDKDF (reference sequence). CDR3 residues: CATSRDMSFPLSGTIYF. DNA for the CDR3: TGTGCCACCAGCAGAGATATGAGTTTCCCCCTGTCGGGAACCATATATTTT.

The chain has TRBV12-3 or TRBV12-4 and TRBJ2-2; 7 bases map to TRBD1. There are 13 residues in the CDR3. V gave up 6 bases and J gave up 6 bases; unmatched junction bases: 4. The CDR3 nucleotides read TGTGCCAGCAGCCGAGACAGGGCCGGGGAGCTGTTTTTT. Protein sequence: CASSRDRAGELFF.

The genes are TRBV10-3 and TRBJ2-1, with D possibly matching TRBD2 (6 bases). CDR3 size: 13 residues. The germline V gene has CDR1 ENHRY and CDR2 SYGVKD. Trimming pared 6 bases from V and 5 bases from J, leaving 11 bases between. The CDR3 coding sequence is TGTGCCATCAGGGCGGCTAGCGACAATGAGCAGTTCTTC. This sequence encodes CAIRAASDNEQFF.

The J gene is TRBJ2-3, the V gene TRBV9; weak D call: TRBD2 (5 bases). CDR1 and CDR2 from the germline V gene are SGDLS and YYNGEE. The V and J ends lost 2 bases and 5 bases respectively, with 15 bases between them. This CDR3 is 15 amino acids long. The DNA of the CDR3 is TGTGCCAGCAGCGTTGGAACTAGTCGGATAGATACGCAGTATTTT. This encodes CASSVGTSRIDTQYF.

This clone was picked up many times. This chain links TRBV2 with TRBJ2-2; possible D gene TRBD2, 6 bases. V lost 5 bases and J lost 5, with 15 bases in between. CDR3 length equals 15 residues. Germline V gene sequence: CDR1 SNHLY, CDR2 FYNNEI. In DNA form, the CDR3 reads TGTGCCAGCAGTTCAGGACAAGGGAGGACCGGGGAGCTGTTTTTT. This sequence encodes CASSSGQGRTGELFF.

CDR3 bases: TGCGCCAGCAGCCCCGCCGGGTCGTCTGAAGCTTTCTTT. This gives the protein CASSPAGSSEAFF. The rearrangement uses TRBV4-1 and TRBJ1-1; D remains unclear. The CDR3 is made up of 13 amino acids. The V gene lost 4 bases and the J gene lost 6 bases, with 12 bases spanning the gap. From germline, CDR1 is MGHRA and CDR2 YSYEKL.

This clone was seen only once. This chain links TRBV28 with TRBJ1-2; D is unclear. Germline V CDR1 and CDR2: MDHEN, SYDVKM. CDR3 length equals 13 residues. V lost 3 bases and J lost 3, with 8 bases in between. CDR3 in amino acids: CASSLGVDYGYTF. The CDR3, as DNA: TGTGCCAGCAGTTTGGGAGTAGACTATGGCTACACCTTC.

The chain joins TRBV5-4 to TRBJ2-5, with a possible D match to TRBD1 (5 bases). There are 14 residues in the CDR3. Trimming cost V 2 bases and J 2 bases, with 10 bases left between them. CDR1 SGHNT and CDR2 YYREEE come from the germline V gene (reference sequence). CDR3 nucleotide sequence: TGTGCCAGCAGCTTTGGGGCACTGCAAGAGACCCAGTACTTC. Its protein is CASSFGALQETQYF. The entire variable domain, with the rest obtained from reference TRBV5-4 and TRBJ2-5, is as follows: ETGVTQSPTHLIKTRGQQVTLRCSSQSGHNTVSWYQQALGQGPQFIFQYYREEENGRGNFPPRFSGLQFPNYSSELNVNALELDDSALYLCASSFGALQETQYFGPGTRLLVL.

This chain connects TRBV4-2 to TRBJ1-1; no definite D call. CDR3 size: 13 residues. Per germline, CDR1 LGHNA and CDR2 YNFKEQ. Trimming pared 0 bases from V and 4 bases from J, leaving 6 bases between. The CDR3 reads CASSQEVSTEAFF. The CDR3 DNA is TGTGCCAGCAGCCAAGAAGTTAGCACTGAAGCTTTCTTT.